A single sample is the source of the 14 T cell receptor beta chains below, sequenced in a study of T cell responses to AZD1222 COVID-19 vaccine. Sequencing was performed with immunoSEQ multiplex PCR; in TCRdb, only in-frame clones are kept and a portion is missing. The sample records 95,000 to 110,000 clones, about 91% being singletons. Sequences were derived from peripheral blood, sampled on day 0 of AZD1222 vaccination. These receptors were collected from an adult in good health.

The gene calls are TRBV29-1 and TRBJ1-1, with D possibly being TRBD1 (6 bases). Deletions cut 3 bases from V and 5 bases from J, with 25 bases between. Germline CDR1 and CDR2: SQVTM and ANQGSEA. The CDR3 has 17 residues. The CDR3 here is CSVDSGQGGGRRTEAFF. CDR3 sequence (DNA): TGCAGCGTTGACTCGGGCCAGGGAGGGGGTAGACGTACTGAAGCTTTCTTT.

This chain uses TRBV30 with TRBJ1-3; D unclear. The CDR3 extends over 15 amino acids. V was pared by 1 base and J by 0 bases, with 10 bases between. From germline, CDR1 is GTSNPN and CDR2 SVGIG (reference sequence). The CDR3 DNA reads TGTGCCTGGAGTGGGACTACTAGCTCTGGAAACACCATATATTTT. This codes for CAWSGTTSSGNTIYF.

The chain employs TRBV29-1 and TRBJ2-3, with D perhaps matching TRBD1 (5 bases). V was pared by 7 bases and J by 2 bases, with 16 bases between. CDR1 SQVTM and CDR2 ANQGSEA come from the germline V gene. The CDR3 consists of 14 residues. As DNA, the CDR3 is TGCAGCGGCTATCAAGGGGTCAACACAGATACGCAGTATTTT. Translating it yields CSGYQGVNTDTQYF.

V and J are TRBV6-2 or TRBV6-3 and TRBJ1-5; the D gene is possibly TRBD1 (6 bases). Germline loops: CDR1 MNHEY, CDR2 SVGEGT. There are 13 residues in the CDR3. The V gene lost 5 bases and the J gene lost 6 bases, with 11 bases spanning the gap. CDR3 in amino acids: CASSARQVQPQHF. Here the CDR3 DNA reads TGTGCCAGCAGTGCCAGACAGGTTCAGCCCCAGCATTTT.

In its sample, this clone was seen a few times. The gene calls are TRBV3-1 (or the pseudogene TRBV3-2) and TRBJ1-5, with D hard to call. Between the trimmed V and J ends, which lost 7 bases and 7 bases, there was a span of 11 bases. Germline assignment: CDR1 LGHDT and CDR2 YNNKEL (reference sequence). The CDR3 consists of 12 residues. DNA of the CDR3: TGTGCCAGCACCGACGATCGCCAGCCCCAGCATTTT. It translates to CASTDDRQPQHF.

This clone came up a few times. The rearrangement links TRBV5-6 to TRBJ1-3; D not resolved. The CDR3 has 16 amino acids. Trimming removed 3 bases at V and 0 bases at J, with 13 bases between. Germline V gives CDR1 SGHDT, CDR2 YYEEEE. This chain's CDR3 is CASSSYRTASGNTIYF. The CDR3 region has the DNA TGTGCCAGCAGCTCTTATAGGACGGCCTCTGGAAACACCATATATTTT.

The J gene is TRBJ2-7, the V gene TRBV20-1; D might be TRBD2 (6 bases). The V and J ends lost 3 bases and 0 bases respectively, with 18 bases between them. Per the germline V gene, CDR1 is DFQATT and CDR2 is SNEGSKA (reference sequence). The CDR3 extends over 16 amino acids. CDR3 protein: CSASPHSGGNSYEQYF. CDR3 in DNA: TGCAGTGCTAGTCCCCATAGTGGGGGGAACTCCTACGAGCAGTACTTC.

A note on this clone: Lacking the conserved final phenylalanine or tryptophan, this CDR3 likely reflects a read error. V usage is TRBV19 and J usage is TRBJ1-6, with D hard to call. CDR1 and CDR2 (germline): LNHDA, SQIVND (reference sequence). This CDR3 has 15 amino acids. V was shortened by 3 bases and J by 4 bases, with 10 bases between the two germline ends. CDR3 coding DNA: TGTGCCAGTAGTATTTCGGTCGATTATAATTCACCCCTCCACCTT. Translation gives CASSISVDYNSPLHL.

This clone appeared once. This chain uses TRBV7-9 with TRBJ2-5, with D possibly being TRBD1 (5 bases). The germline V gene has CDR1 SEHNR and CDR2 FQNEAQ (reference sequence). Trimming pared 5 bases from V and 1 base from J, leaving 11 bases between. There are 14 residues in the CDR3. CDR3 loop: CASSLKGSQETQYF. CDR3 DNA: TGTGCCAGCAGCCTGAAGGGGTCCCAAGAGACCCAGTACTTC.

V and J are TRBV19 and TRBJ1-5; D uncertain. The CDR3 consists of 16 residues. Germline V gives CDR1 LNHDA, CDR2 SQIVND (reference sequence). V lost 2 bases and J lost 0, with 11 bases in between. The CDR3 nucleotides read TGTGCCAGTAGTATAAGACCGGGGTCTAGCAATCAGCCCCAGCATTTT. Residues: CASSIRPGSSNQPQHF. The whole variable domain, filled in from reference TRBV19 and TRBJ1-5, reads DGGITQSPKYLFRKEGQNVTLSCEQNLNHDAMYWYRQDPGQGLRLIYYSQIVNDFQKGDIAEGYSVSREKKESFPLTVTSAQKNPTAFYLCASSIRPGSSNQPQHFGDGTRLSIL.

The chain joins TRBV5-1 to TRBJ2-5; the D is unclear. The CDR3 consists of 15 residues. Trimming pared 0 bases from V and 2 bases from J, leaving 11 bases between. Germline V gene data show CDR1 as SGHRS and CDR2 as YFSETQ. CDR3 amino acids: CASSLERPGQETQYF. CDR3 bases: TGCGCCAGCAGCTTGGAGCGCCCAGGACAAGAGACCCAGTACTTC.

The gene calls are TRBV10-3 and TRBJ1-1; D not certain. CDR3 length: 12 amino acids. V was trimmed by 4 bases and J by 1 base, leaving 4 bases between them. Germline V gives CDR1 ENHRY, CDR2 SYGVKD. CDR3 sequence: CAISVGNTEAFF. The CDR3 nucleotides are TGTGCCATCAGTGTAGGGAACACTGAAGCTTTCTTT.

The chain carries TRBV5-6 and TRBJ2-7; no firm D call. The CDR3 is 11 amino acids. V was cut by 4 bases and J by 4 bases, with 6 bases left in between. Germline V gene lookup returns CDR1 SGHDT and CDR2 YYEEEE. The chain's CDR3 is CASSVGYEQYF. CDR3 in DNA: TGTGCCAGCAGCGTAGGGTACGAGCAGTACTTC.

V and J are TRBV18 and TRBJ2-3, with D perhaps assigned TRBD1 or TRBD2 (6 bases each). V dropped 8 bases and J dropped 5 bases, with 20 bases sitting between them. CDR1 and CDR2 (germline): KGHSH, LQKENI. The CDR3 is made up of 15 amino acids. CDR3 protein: CASQTSGGPGDTQYF. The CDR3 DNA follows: TGTGCCAGCCAGACTAGTGGGGGGCCGGGAGATACGCAGTATTTT.